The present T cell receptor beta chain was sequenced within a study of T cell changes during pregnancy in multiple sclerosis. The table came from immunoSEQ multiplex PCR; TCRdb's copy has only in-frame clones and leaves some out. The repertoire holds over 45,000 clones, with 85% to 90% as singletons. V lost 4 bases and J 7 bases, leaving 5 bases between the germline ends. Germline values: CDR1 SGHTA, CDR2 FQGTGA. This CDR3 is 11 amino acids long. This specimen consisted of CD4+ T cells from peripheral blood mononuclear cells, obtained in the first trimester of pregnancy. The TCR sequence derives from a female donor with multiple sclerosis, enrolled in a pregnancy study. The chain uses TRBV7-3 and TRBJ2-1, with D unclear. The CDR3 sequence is CASSYGNEQFF. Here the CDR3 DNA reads TGTGCCAGCAGCTACGGTAATGAGCAGTTCTTC.